These 21 T cell receptor beta chains originate from one sample sequenced in a study of CD8+ T cells in alopecia areata. Sequencing templates came from extracted RNA that was reverse transcribed into cDNA. Method: immunoSEQ multiplex PCR; TCRdb's copy keeps in-frame clones and lacks some. The data contain over 90,000 clones, around 60% of them seen just once; the ten biggest clones take up around 10%. The sample comprised CD4+ T cells sorted from blood. These receptor sequences come from a human donor in good health.

The chain employs TRBV2 and TRBJ1-1, with D possibly TRBD1 on 6 matching bases. Between the trimmed V and J ends, which lost 11 bases and 0 bases, there was a span of 16 bases. The CDR3 contains 14 residues. Germline CDR1 and CDR2: SNHLY and FYNNEI. This CDR3 reads CALLRQALNTEAFF. As DNA, the CDR3 is TGTGCCCTACTACGACAGGCCTTGAACACTGAAGCTTTCTTT.

CDR3: CASSLVAGPSNEQFF. DNA of the CDR3: TGCGCCAGCAGCTTGGTAGCAGGGCCCTCCAATGAGCAGTTCTTC. The chain combines TRBV5-1 with TRBJ2-1, with D maybe TRBD1 (5 bases). The CDR3 length is 15 residues. The germline V and J ends were trimmed by 0 bases and 6 bases, with 13 bases remaining between them. Germline loops: CDR1 SGHRS, CDR2 YFSETQ.

The chain uses TRBV30 and TRBJ1-5; 11 nucleotides line up with TRBD1. The germline CDR1 and CDR2 sequences are GTSNPN and SVGIG (reference sequence). The CDR3 has 14 residues. Germline trimming cut 2 bases from V and 7 bases from J; bases unmatched to any gene: 4. CDR3 region: CAWSLGQGAQPQHF. CDR3 nucleotide sequence: TGTGCCTGGAGTTTAGGACAGGGGGCCCAGCCCCAGCATTTT.

The chain links TRBV6-6 to TRBJ2-7; tentative D call: TRBD1 (5 bases). The CDR3 spans 14 residues. Germline CDR1 MNHNY, CDR2 SVGAGI (reference sequence). V was cut by 0 bases and J by 5 bases, with 11 bases left in between. The CDR3 nucleotides are TGTGCCAGCAGTTACTCAGGGGCAGGGAACGAGCAGTACTTC. Amino acid sequence: CASSYSGAGNEQYF.

This clone was seen a few times. The chain employs TRBV23-1 and TRBJ1-6; D is ambiguous. TRBV23-1 is placed among ORFs of uncertain function. V was cut by 3 bases and J by 9 bases, with 9 bases left in between. This CDR3 has 13 residues. The CDR3 sequence: CASSHRWGSPLHF. The CDR3 region has the DNA TGCGCCAGCAGTCACCGGTGGGGTTCACCCCTCCACTTT.

This clone was found a few times. V and J are TRBV6-5 and TRBJ1-5; D gene uncertain. The germline CDR1 and CDR2 sequences are MNHEY and SVGAGI. The V end lost 7 bases, the J end lost 0 bases, and 13 bases lay between the germline ends. The CDR3 totals 15 residues. CDR3 in amino acids: CASKRYSASNQPQHF. The DNA for the CDR3 is TGTGCCAGCAAACGCTACTCAGCTAGCAATCAGCCCCAGCATTTT.

CDR3 in DNA: TGCGCCAGCAGCTCGAAACCAGGGGGCGCGGGCTACACCTTC. Translated: CASSSKPGGAGYTF. The genes are TRBV5-1 and TRBJ1-2, with 8 bases lining up with TRBD1. In germline, CDR1 is SGHRS, CDR2 YFSETQ. The CDR3 loop spans 14 amino acids. Trimming at V came to 3 bases and at J to 8 bases, leaving 9 bases not matched to a gene.

This clone was observed once. The CDR3 spells CASSAGEQGFLHF. The CDR3 DNA reads TGTGCCAGCAGCGCGGGAGAACAGGGGTTTCTCCACTTT. The chain combines TRBV9 with TRBJ1-6; 7 bases agree with TRBD1. V was pared by 3 bases and J by 16 bases, with 10 bases of the junction left unmatched. CDR1 is SGDLS, CDR2 YYNGEE, per germline. The CDR3 is 13 amino acids.

The V call is TRBV2, the J call TRBJ1-2; D gene unclear. The CDR3 length is 12 residues. CDR1 and CDR2 (germline): SNHLY, FYNNEI. The V gene lost 2 bases and the J gene lost 5 bases, with 6 bases spanning the gap. CDR3 sequence (DNA): TGTGCCAGCAGTGAACGGGATTATGGCTACACCTTC. Its protein is CASSERDYGYTF.

The V and J genes are TRBV29-1 and TRBJ2-5, with 7 bases matching TRBD1. This CDR3 spans 12 amino acids. V lost 4 bases to trimming and J lost 3 bases; unmatched junction nucleotides: 2. Germline values: CDR1 SQVTM, CDR2 ANQGSEA. CDR3 loop: CSVGGTEETQYF. The CDR3 bases are TGCAGCGTTGGGGGGACAGAAGAGACCCAGTACTTC.

In nucleotides, the CDR3 is TGCAGCGTTGAAGGGGGGACGAGGGAGCAGTACTTC. Its protein product is CSVEGGTREQYF. This sequence joins TRBV29-1 and TRBJ2-7, with D perhaps given as TRBD1 or TRBD2 (5 bases each). The germline V gene has CDR1 SQVTM and CDR2 ANQGSEA. V was shortened by 1 base and J by 7 bases, with 11 bases between the two germline ends. The CDR3 runs to 12 residues.

V gene TRBV28 combines with J gene TRBJ2-1, with 9 bases fitting TRBD1. The germline V gene encodes CDR1 MDHEN and CDR2 SYDVKM. V was clipped by 4 bases and J by 4 bases; unmatched bases: 14. The CDR3 consists of 18 residues. CDR3 region: CASSSTQAGTGRYNEQFF. The CDR3 coding sequence is TGTGCCAGCAGTTCTACCCAAGCCGGGACAGGGCGGTACAATGAGCAGTTCTTC.

V and J are TRBV25-1 and TRBJ1-3; D not resolved. The CDR3 loop spans 16 amino acids. V lost 4 bases, J lost 0 bases, and 13 bases lay in between. Germline V lookup: CDR1 MGHDK, CDR2 SYGVNS. This CDR3 reads CASSARWGHSGNTIYF. CDR3 DNA sequence: TGTGCCAGCAGTGCGCGATGGGGTCACTCTGGAAACACCATATATTTT.

The table lists this clone with a few counts. The CDR3 DNA is TGTGCCAGTAGTATCCCAGGGGGCGCGGGGACTGAAGCTTTCTTT. This translates into CASSIPGGAGTEAFF. The J gene is TRBJ1-1, the V gene TRBV19, with 8 positions matching TRBD1. The germline V gene has CDR1 LNHDA and CDR2 SQIVND (reference sequence). J gave up 5 bases and V 3 bases, and 8 bases lay outside the gene matches. The CDR3 extends over 15 amino acids.

This rearrangement joins TRBV27 to TRBJ2-7; D is possibly TRBD2 (5 bases). This CDR3 region has 15 residues. Trimming took 5 bases from V and 0 from J, leaving 14 bases between them. CDR1 and CDR2 (germline): MNHEY, SMNVEV (reference sequence). CDR3 in DNA: TGTGCCAGCAGTCCCCTCGGCGGGCACTCCTACGAGCAGTACTTC. Amino acid sequence: CASSPLGGHSYEQYF.

The V gene is TRBV11-2, the J gene TRBJ2-7, with 9 positions matching TRBD2. CDR3 length: 17 residues. Trimming cost V 7 bases and J 2 bases; bases outside gene matches: 15. Germline V CDR1 and CDR2: SGHAT, FQNNGV. The chain's CDR3 is CASTLREGLASTYEQYF. CDR3 in DNA: TGTGCCAGCACCCTCAGGGAGGGACTAGCCTCAACCTACGAGCAGTACTTC.

This clone was counted between two and nine times. The V call is TRBV2, the J call TRBJ1-3; TRBD1 is a possible D gene (6 bases). CDR3 length: 14 residues. Germline V CDR1 and CDR2: SNHLY, FYNNEI. Between the trimmed V and J ends, which lost 7 bases and 0 bases, there was a span of 10 bases. The CDR3 DNA reads as TGTGCCAGCATACAGGGCTTCTCTGGAAACACCATATATTTT. Residues: CASIQGFSGNTIYF.

J is TRBJ1-1 and V is TRBV6-5; 7 nucleotides line up with TRBD1. V dropped 2 bases and J dropped 8; count of bases not matched to a gene: 8. The CDR3 spans 14 residues. Per germline, CDR1 MNHEY and CDR2 SVGAGI. CDR3 in amino acids: CASSYERGRGEAFF. The CDR3 nucleotides read TGTGCCAGCAGTTACGAAAGGGGGCGAGGGGAAGCTTTCTTT.

The gene calls are TRBV7-3 and TRBJ2-7; TRBD2 matches at 12 bases. Looked up from germline, CDR1 is SGHTA and CDR2 is FQGTGA. V dropped 1 base and J dropped 0; count of bases not matched to a gene: 13. The CDR3 loop spans 20 amino acids. CDR3 sequence reads: CASSLSNAGLAGQSSYEQYF. The CDR3 DNA sequence: TGTGCCAGCAGCTTAAGTAACGCAGGACTAGCGGGACAAAGCTCCTACGAGCAGTACTTC.

The V and J genes are TRBV27 and TRBJ1-5; no clear D. This CDR3 has 14 residues. The V end was cut by 0 bases, the J end by 6 bases, with 9 bases between. The germline V gene has CDR1 MNHEY and CDR2 SMNVEV (reference sequence). CDR3 sequence reads: CASSLSRLIQPQHF. CDR3 sequence (DNA): TGTGCCAGCAGTTTATCGAGGCTGATTCAGCCCCAGCATTTT.

This clone has a handful of counts. J is TRBJ2-3 and V is TRBV7-2; D remains ambiguous. Trimming shortened V by 3 bases and J by 7 bases, and 8 bases separated the two germline ends. Per germline, CDR1 SGHTA and CDR2 FQGNSA. The CDR3 has 12 residues. CDR3 in amino acids: CASSFDENTQYF. The DNA of the CDR3 is TGTGCCAGCAGCTTCGACGAGAATACGCAGTATTTT. Based on the CDR3 plus reference TRBV7-2 and TRBJ2-3, the full variable domain is GAGVSQSPSNKVTEKGKDVELRCDPISGHTALYWYRQSLGQGLEFLIYFQGNSAPDKSGLPSDRFSAERTGGSVSTLTIQRTQQEDSAVYLCASSFDENTQYFGPGTRLTVL.